This T cell receptor (beta chain) is drawn from a study of metastatic and nonmetastatic thyroid tumors. Background on the study: The authors compared repertoires across blood and tumor or nodule tissue from malignant and benign thyroid patients. General study points: Compared with benign nodules, malignant thyroid tumors were reported to have significantly higher TCR beta diversity in both blood and tumor.

The CDR3 totals 14 residues. CDR1 and CDR2 (germline): SQVTM, ANQGSEA. Trimming pared 4 bases from V and 6 bases from J, leaving 19 bases between. All patients were treatment-naive before thyroid surgery. TCRdb reassembled clones from the PCR reads with MiXCR. This sample has roughly 14,000 clones, with 3.5% to 4.5% found just once. Remarks on this clone: Its target is unknown.

Sequences were obtained from tumor tissue. The receptor was derived from a female donor with papillary thyroid cancer or a benign thyroid nodule (not recorded which). Some clones in this sample may be carry-over from other donors' samples. The chain combines TRBV29-1 with TRBJ2-7, with D maybe TRBD2 (6 bases). The CDR3 here is CSVASRSLGGEQYF. DNA for the CDR3: TGCAGCGTTGCTAGCCGGAGTCTGGGGGGCGAGCAGTACTTC.